The 27 T cell receptor beta chains below were found in one sample sequenced in a study of CD8+ T cells in alopecia areata. Sequencing templates came from extracted RNA that was reverse transcribed into cDNA. TCRdb's copy holds only in-frame clones and misses some; the assay was immunoSEQ multiplex PCR. The sample contains 150,000 to 200,000 clones, 50% to 60% of which appear only once. The specimen was CD4+ T cells sorted from blood. These receptors were taken from a human donor in good health.

This chain joins TRBV2 and TRBJ2-6, with a weak D call TRBD1 (6 bases). V shed 5 bases and J shed 0 bases, with 17 bases lying between them. The CDR3 extends over 18 amino acids. Germline V gene lookup returns CDR1 SNHLY and CDR2 FYNNEI. The CDR3 nucleotides read TGTGCCAGCAGTCCACTCACAGGGCTCCACTCTGGGGCCAACGTCCTGACTTTC. Protein sequence: CASSPLTGLHSGANVLTF.

V is TRBV18 and J is TRBJ2-1; TRBD1 aligns across 8 bases. There are 11 residues in the CDR3. Germline trimming cut 3 bases from V and 16 bases from J; bases unmatched to any gene: 5. Per the germline V gene, CDR1 is KGHSH and CDR2 is LQKENI. The CDR3 DNA sequence: TGTGCCAGCTCACCGGCGACAGGGGCTTTCTTC. This encodes CASSPATGAFF.

The chain couples TRBV30 to TRBJ2-7, with D maybe TRBD2 (5 bases). V was trimmed by 0 bases and J by 3 bases, leaving 9 bases between them. In germline, CDR1 is GTSNPN, CDR2 SVGIG (reference sequence). CDR3 length: 13 amino acids. The CDR3 DNA sequence: TGTGCCTGGAGTGTACTCGGAGGCTACGAGCAGTACTTC. Its translation is CAWSVLGGYEQYF.

The CDR3 loop is CASKPRGGTYEQYF. The CDR3 nucleotides are TGTGCCAGCAAGCCCCGAGGGGGGACCTACGAGCAGTACTTC. The chain recombines TRBV27 with TRBJ2-7, with D perhaps TRBD1 or TRBD2 (6 bases each). The CDR3 runs 14 residues. The V gene lost 7 bases and the J gene lost 2 bases, with 15 bases spanning the gap. The V gene's germline CDR1 is MNHEY and CDR2 SMNVEV (reference sequence).

The chain has TRBV5-1 and TRBJ1-1; no definite D call. Germline lookup yields CDR1 SGHRS and CDR2 YFSETQ. Trimming removed 0 bases from V and 7 bases from J, with 13 bases in between. The CDR3 is made up of 14 amino acids. The CDR3, as DNA: TGCGCCAGCAGCTTGGGAGGAGGGTACAGTGAAGCTTTCTTT. Protein: CASSLGGGYSEAFF.

The chain has TRBV29-1 and TRBJ1-1; possible D gene TRBD1, 5 bases. There are 13 residues in the CDR3. Germline CDR1 SQVTM, CDR2 ANQGSEA. The germline V and J ends were trimmed by 6 bases and 0 bases, with 11 bases remaining between them. The CDR3 region has the DNA TGCAGCGTCATGGGACGGATGAACACTGAAGCTTTCTTT. It yields the protein CSVMGRMNTEAFF.

V gene TRBV29-1 combines with J gene TRBJ1-2; D is unclear. Germline V lookup: CDR1 SQVTM, CDR2 ANQGSEA. The CDR3 runs 10 residues. The CDR3 nucleotides read TGCAGTACCGCCCAAAATGGCTACACCTTC. Its protein product is CSTAQNGYTF.

The chain employs TRBV9 and TRBJ1-3; no reliable D call. The CDR3 runs 16 residues. Germline V gene sequence: CDR1 SGDLS, CDR2 YYNGEE. Trimming cost V 0 bases and J 6 bases, with 16 bases left between them. CDR3 region: CASSVGKGPLANTIYF. The CDR3 coding sequence is TGTGCCAGCAGCGTAGGTAAAGGACCACTGGCAAACACCATATATTTT. The full variable domain, rest sourced from reference TRBV9 and TRBJ1-3, is DSGVTQTPKHLITATGQRVTLRCSPRSGDLSVYWYQQSLDQGLQFLIQYYNGEERAKGNILERFSAQQFPDLHSELNLSSLELGDSALYFCASSVGKGPLANTIYFGEGSWLTVV.

This chain links TRBV4-2 with TRBJ2-2; D gene ambiguous. V lost 0 bases and J 8 bases, leaving 4 bases between the germline ends. The CDR3 contains 12 residues. Germline assignment: CDR1 LGHNA and CDR2 YNFKEQ. The CDR3 sequence: CASSQDRGELFF. The CDR3 DNA reads as TGTGCCAGCAGCCAAGATAGGGGGGAGCTGTTTTTT.

The chain uses TRBV7-3 and TRBJ1-2; the match to TRBD1 covers 8 bases. The CDR3 length is 14 residues. Germline V gene sequence: CDR1 SGHTA, CDR2 FQGTGA. The V gene end was trimmed by 0 bases and the J gene end by 4 bases; junction bases not matched to a gene: 1. CDR3 residues: CASSLTDRGYGYTF. The CDR3 coding sequence is TGTGCCAGCAGCTTAACTGACAGGGGCTATGGCTACACCTTC. Based on the CDR3 plus reference TRBV7-3 and TRBJ1-2, the full variable domain is GAGVSQTPSNKVTEKGKYVELRCDPISGHTALYWYRQSLGQGPEFLIYFQGTGAADDSGLPNDRFFAVRPEGSVSTLKIQRTERGDSAVYLCASSLTDRGYGYTFGSGTRLTVV.

The chain carries TRBV7-9 and TRBJ2-3; D remains unclear. V was pared by 5 bases and J by 0 bases, with 9 bases between. This CDR3 spans 14 amino acids. CDR1 and CDR2 (germline): SEHNR, FQNEAQ (reference sequence). CDR3 sequence (DNA): TGTGCCAGCAGCCCCGGACGAAGCACAGATACGCAGTATTTT. Translation: CASSPGRSTDTQYF.

This chain connects TRBV29-1 to TRBJ2-6, with D perhaps TRBD1 (5 bases). This CDR3 comprises 15 residues. Germline CDR1 reads SQVTM; CDR2 reads ANQGSEA. V lost 4 bases and J 1 base, leaving 11 bases between the germline ends. CDR3 sequence (DNA): TGCAGCGTTGCCGGACAATTTTCTGGGGCCAACGTCCTGACTTTC. Translated, it gives CSVAGQFSGANVLTF. Full variable domain (outside the CDR3, taken from reference TRBV29-1 and TRBJ2-6): SAVISQKPSRDICQRGTSLTIQCQVDSQVTMMFWYRQQPGQSLTLIATANQGSEATYESGFVIDKFPISRPNLTFSTLTVSNMSPEDSSIYLCSVAGQFSGANVLTFGAGSRLTVL.

The chain is built from TRBV5-4 and TRBJ2-7; D possibly corresponds to TRBD2 (6 bases). Germline assignment: CDR1 SGHNT and CDR2 YYREEE (reference sequence). The V and J ends lost 5 bases and 0 bases respectively, with 15 bases between them. The CDR3 extends over 15 amino acids. Here the CDR3 reads CASSGTGAHSYEQYF. CDR3 nucleotide sequence: TGTGCCAGCAGTGGAACGGGAGCGCACTCCTACGAGCAGTACTTC. The full variable domain, its missing parts supplied by reference TRBV5-4 and TRBJ2-7, is ETGVTQSPTHLIKTRGQQVTLRCSSQSGHNTVSWYQQALGQGPQFIFQYYREEENGRGNFPPRFSGLQFPNYSSELNVNALELDDSALYLCASSGTGAHSYEQYFGPGTRLTVT.

This clone occurred once. The chain combines TRBV5-1 with TRBJ2-1; 10 nucleotides align to TRBD2. V gave up 4 bases and J gave up 7 bases; unmatched junction bases: 11. This CDR3 is 16 amino acids long. Looked up from germline, CDR1 is SGHRS and CDR2 is YFSETQ. The CDR3 loop is CASSPPLAGGHNEQFF. DNA of the CDR3: TGCGCCAGCAGCCCCCCTTTAGCGGGAGGTCATAATGAGCAGTTCTTC.

This clone showed up just a few times. The chain joins TRBV28 to TRBJ2-5, with D possibly being TRBD1 (5 bases). Germline V CDR1 and CDR2: MDHEN, SYDVKM. The CDR3 is made up of 14 amino acids. Between the trimmed V and J ends, which lost 2 bases and 1 base, there was a span of 8 bases. In nucleotides, the CDR3 is TGTGCCAGCAGTTTAAGGCAGGGCCAAGAGACCCAGTACTTC. Its protein is CASSLRQGQETQYF.

This sequence joins TRBV4-1 and TRBJ2-7; D assignment may be TRBD1 or TRBD2 (6 bases each). The V gene lost 5 bases and the J gene lost 1 base, with 15 bases spanning the gap. The germline V gene has CDR1 MGHRA and CDR2 YSYEKL. The CDR3 length is 15 residues. The CDR3 loop is CASSLMGGTSYEQYF. The CDR3 DNA sequence: TGCGCCAGCAGCTTAATGGGGGGCACTTCCTACGAGCAGTACTTC.

This chain uses TRBV6-5 with TRBJ2-7; 7 bases are shared with TRBD1. The CDR3 length is 15 residues. The V gene end was trimmed by 2 bases and the J gene end by 0 bases; junction bases not matched to a gene: 4. Germline lookup yields CDR1 MNHEY and CDR2 SVGAGI. CDR3 DNA: TGTGCCAGCAGTTACGAGGGGGCCCCCTCCTACGAGCAGTACTTC. Its protein is CASSYEGAPSYEQYF.

CDR3 protein: CASSQGPGGVNQPQHF. CDR3 in DNA: TGTGCCAGCAGCCAGGGCCCGGGCGGGGTGAATCAGCCCCAGCATTTT. This chain links TRBV9 with TRBJ1-5, with a weak D call TRBD1 (5 bases). The CDR3 consists of 16 residues. V was clipped by 4 bases and J by 4 bases, with 18 bases between them. The germline CDR1 and CDR2 sequences are SGDLS and YYNGEE.

V gene TRBV29-1 combines with J gene TRBJ1-2, with 8 positions matching TRBD1. Losses at the gene ends were 4 bases for V and 7 bases for J; bases not matched to a gene: 11. There are 14 residues in the CDR3. CDR1 SQVTM and CDR2 ANQGSEA come from the germline V gene. The CDR3 nucleotides are TGCAGCGTTGGTTGGTCAGGGGGCAGAAGTGGCTACACCTTC. Amino acid sequence: CSVGWSGGRSGYTF.

The chain links TRBV29-1 to TRBJ2-3, with 11 bases that match TRBD2. With 7 bases clipped from V and 1 base from J, the junction kept 7 bases outside the gene matches. CDR3 length equals 15 residues. CDR1 and CDR2 from the germline V gene are SQVTM and ANQGSEA. The CDR3 DNA is TGCAGCGGCACAATGACTAGCGGGGGCACAGATACGCAGTATTTT. Its translation: CSGTMTSGGTDTQYF.

The V and J genes are TRBV5-6 and TRBJ1-1; D unresolved. The CDR3 spans 13 residues. Germline-derived CDR1 and CDR2 are SGHDT and YYEEEE. The ends were cut back, 4 bases at V and 4 bases at J, with 11 bases in the middle. The DNA for the CDR3 is TGTGCCAGCAGCCGCATGTCAGTCACTGAAGCTTTCTTT. Amino acid sequence: CASSRMSVTEAFF.

This clone was detected only a few times. The CDR3 DNA follows: TGTGCCATCTCTGACGTCCGGAACACCATATATTTT. Amino acid sequence: CAISDVRNTIYF. The rearrangement uses TRBV10-3 and TRBJ1-3; no definite D call. This CDR3 contains 12 residues. V lost 8 bases and J lost 7, with 12 bases in between. Germline CDR1 is ENHRY and CDR2 is SYGVKD.

In regard to this clone: Its ends do not fully match the called genes, so a read error is possible. The chain employs TRBV11-2 and TRBJ2-5; 13 bases agree with TRBD2. This CDR3 region has 16 residues. From germline, CDR1 is SGHAT and CDR2 FQNNGV. CDR3 bases: TGTGCCAGCAGCCCCACCGGGGGGACTAGCGGGACCATTGAGCACTTC. This sequence encodes CASSPTGGTSGTIEHF.

This clone was counted a few times. This chain uses TRBV7-9 with TRBJ1-4; D gene unclear. This CDR3 contains 11 residues. Trimming pared 3 bases from V and 8 bases from J, leaving 4 bases between. The V gene's germline CDR1 is SEHNR and CDR2 FQNEAQ (reference sequence). The chain's CDR3 is CASSLKEKLFF. The CDR3, as DNA: TGTGCCAGCAGCTTGAAGGAAAAACTGTTTTTT.

V usage is TRBV9 and J usage is TRBJ1-5; unclear D gene. This CDR3 is 13 amino acids long. V gave up 0 bases and J gave up 5 bases, with 6 bases separating them. The V gene's germline CDR1 is SGDLS and CDR2 YYNGEE. CDR3: CASSVGPYQPQHF. DNA for the CDR3: TGTGCCAGCAGCGTAGGACCCTATCAGCCCCAGCATTTT.

The V gene is TRBV5-1, the J gene TRBJ2-7; 7 bases are a match to TRBD1. The CDR3 covers 14 residues. V was clipped by 4 bases and J by 5 bases; unmatched bases: 9. CDR1 and CDR2 from the germline V gene are SGHRS and YFSETQ. The CDR3: CASSPGQSVHEQYF. CDR3 nucleotides: TGCGCCAGCAGCCCGGGACAGTCCGTCCACGAGCAGTACTTC.

The gene calls are TRBV7-9 and TRBJ2-5; D not resolved. Germline V gene sequence: CDR1 SEHNR, CDR2 FQNEAQ (reference sequence). The CDR3 length is 15 residues. Trimming left V 0 bases short and J 5 bases short, with 13 bases between. The CDR3 region is CASSLAHRIRETQYF. CDR3 DNA sequence: TGTGCCAGCAGCTTAGCGCATAGGATCAGGGAGACCCAGTACTTC.